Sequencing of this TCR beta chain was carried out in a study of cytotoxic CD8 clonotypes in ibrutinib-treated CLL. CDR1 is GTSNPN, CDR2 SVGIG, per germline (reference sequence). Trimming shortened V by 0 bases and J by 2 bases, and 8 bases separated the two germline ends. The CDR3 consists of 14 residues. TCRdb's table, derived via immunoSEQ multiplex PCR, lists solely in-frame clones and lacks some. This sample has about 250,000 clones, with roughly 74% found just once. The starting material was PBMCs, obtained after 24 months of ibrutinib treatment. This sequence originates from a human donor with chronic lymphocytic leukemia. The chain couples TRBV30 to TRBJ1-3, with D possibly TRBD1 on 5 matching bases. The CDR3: CAWSVQGTGNTIYF. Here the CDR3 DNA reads TGTGCCTGGAGTGTGCAGGGCACTGGAAACACCATATATTTT.